Following are 13 T cell receptor beta chains from one sample sequenced in a study of T cell repertoires in cytomegalovirus infection (dated by TCRdb to between 2018 and 2020). What the treatment or condition label conveys for this sample: in vitro stimulation with specific CMV peptide epitopes to enrich CMV-specific T cells. These TCRs' antigens remain unknown. Instrument on record: Illumina HiSeq 1500. TCRdb applied fastp at Q25 and MiXCR to the public reads, then kept only in-frame beta chains. All rows with the same CDR3 protein become a single entry with the most common DNA and genes. This sample gives fewer than 1,000,000 distinct CDR3 sequences in total; approximately 31% of them show up just once. The ten largest clones take up about 14% of the sample. This specimen was cultured CD8+ T cells from PBMCs, taken from culture after CMV antigen stimulation. The receptors stem from a human donor in good health (CMV status not recorded). Some clones in this sample may be carry-over from other donors' samples.

The chain joins TRBV7-9 to TRBJ2-7, with TRBD1 identical over 8 bases. The CDR3 sequence is 17 residues long. The germline gives CDR1 SEHNR, CDR2 FQNEAQ (reference sequence). Trimming took 0 bases from V and 7 from J; bases not matched to a gene: 14. This CDR3 reads CASSLAWDRTFQGEQYV. As DNA, the CDR3 is TGTGCCAGCAGCTTAGCTTGGGACAGGACCTTCCAGGGGGAGCAGTACGTC.

This chain links TRBV2 with TRBJ2-1; 7 bases agree with TRBD1. The CDR3 loop spans 12 amino acids. V lost 8 bases to trimming and J lost 7 bases; unmatched junction nucleotides: 5. The germline V gene encodes CDR1 SNHLY and CDR2 FYNNEI. The CDR3 DNA follows: TGTGCCAGCGAAGACAGGGTAAATGAGCAGTTCTTC. Residues: CASEDRVNEQFF. The whole variable domain, remainder taken from reference TRBV2 and TRBJ2-1, is EPEVTQTPSHQVTQMGQEVILRCVPISNHLYFYWYRQILGQKVEFLVSFYNNEISEKSEIFDDQFSVERPDGSNFTLKIRSTKLEDSAMYFCASEDRVNEQFFGPGTRLTVL.

V is TRBV12-3 or TRBV12-4 and J is TRBJ2-7; weak D call: TRBD1 (5 bases). CDR3 length: 15 residues. Trimming pared 3 bases from V and 5 bases from J, leaving 17 bases between. The CDR3 bases are TGTGCCAGCAGTTTTAAGACAGCCAAGTTGAACGAGCAGTACTTC. As protein: CASSFKTAKLNEQYF.

The chain recombines TRBV7-9 with TRBJ1-2; D perhaps matches TRBD1 (6 bases). Germline-derived CDR1 and CDR2 are SEHNR and FQNEAQ (reference sequence). The CDR3 loop spans 15 amino acids. The V end was cut by 5 bases, the J end by 8 bases, with 21 bases between. CDR3 amino acids: CASSTWSAGVGGYTF. CDR3 bases: TGTGCCAGCAGCACCTGGAGTGCAGGGGTAGGAGGCTACACCTTC.

The table lists this clonotype with a few counts. The chain combines TRBV4-2 with TRBJ2-1; 9 positions agree with TRBD1. After removal of 5 bases from V and 7 bases from J, the junction contained 9 bases not matched to a gene. The CDR3 totals 15 residues. The germline gives CDR1 LGHNA, CDR2 YNFKEQ. The CDR3 nucleotides read TGTGCCAGCAGCTTTGACGGGACAGGGACGAATGAGCAGTTCTTC. It specifies CASSFDGTGTNEQFF.

The gene calls are TRBV7-6 and TRBJ2-5; TRBD2 is a possible D gene (6 bases). The CDR3 length is 15 residues. Trimming stripped 1 base from V and 4 bases from J, with 13 bases between. Germline V lookup: CDR1 SGHVS, CDR2 FNYEAQ. The CDR3 region has the DNA TGTGCCAGCAGCTTAGGGGCGCGGGATAGAGAGACCCAGTACTTC. Translation gives CASSLGARDRETQYF.

This clonotype was recorded a few times. The CDR3, as DNA: TGTGCCAGCAGCTTTCCCCCGGGACTAGCGGGGGGGCCCGAGGGAGATACGCAGTATTTT. It codes for CASSFPPGLAGGPEGDTQYF. This chain joins TRBV11-2 and TRBJ2-3, with 16 bases that match TRBD2. Germline V gives CDR1 SGHAT, CDR2 FQNNGV. The CDR3 loop spans 20 amino acids. The trim removed 3 bases at V and 5 bases at J, leaving 14 bases unmatched.

The chain carries TRBV7-9 and TRBJ1-1; D not resolved. The CDR3 loop spans 12 amino acids. Germline V gene sequence: CDR1 SEHNR, CDR2 FQNEAQ (reference sequence). V lost 6 bases and J lost 5, with 10 bases in between. CDR3 bases: TGTGCCAGCAGTGTAGACCGGACTGAAGCTTTCTTT. Protein sequence: CASSVDRTEAFF.

The chain uses TRBV6-6 and TRBJ2-4, with D unresolved. Looked up from germline, CDR1 is MNHNY and CDR2 is SVGAGI (reference sequence). This CDR3 has 9 residues. Trimming removed 9 bases at V and 7 bases at J, with 4 bases between. This CDR3 is CASGNIQYF. In nucleotides, the CDR3 is TGTGCCAGTGGGAACATTCAGTACTTC.

This clonotype was seen a handful of times. J is TRBJ2-7 and V is TRBV24-1, with 8 bases fitting TRBD1. This CDR3 has 11 amino acids. The J segment lost 6 bases and the V segment lost 7 bases, leaving 1 base of the junction unmatched. Germline V lookup: CDR1 KGHDR, CDR2 SFDVKD. The CDR3 is CATSQGAEQYF. The CDR3 DNA follows: TGTGCCACCAGCCAGGGGGCCGAGCAGTACTTC.

This clonotype was counted between two and nine times. V and J are TRBV7-6 and TRBJ1-1; the D gene is possibly TRBD1 (5 bases). This CDR3 region has 15 residues. Deletions cut 7 bases from V and 4 bases from J, with 19 bases between. Germline assignment: CDR1 SGHVS and CDR2 FNYEAQ. The CDR3 DNA reads as TGTGCCAGCACTGACGAAACAGGTCCGGGCACTGAAGCTTTCTTT. Encoded protein: CASTDETGPGTEAFF. Together with reference TRBV7-6 and TRBJ1-1, the CDR3 gives the full variable domain: GAGVSQSPRYKVTKRGQDVALRCDPISGHVSLYWYRQALGQGPEFLTYFNYEAQQDKSGLPNDRFSAERPEGSISTLTIQRTEQRDSAMYRCASTDETGPGTEAFFGQGTRLTVV.

V usage is TRBV6-1 and J usage is TRBJ1-1, with TRBD1 matching over 8 bases. The CDR3 spans 12 residues. V lost 6 bases and J lost 8; bases outside the gene matches: 5. Germline V CDR1 and CDR2: MNHNS, SASEGT. CDR3 amino acids: CASSQGTGEAFF. CDR3 DNA: TGTGCCAGCAGCCAGGGGACAGGAGAAGCTTTCTTT.

The chain recombines TRBV27 with TRBJ2-5, with 7 bases aligning to TRBD2. Germline lookup yields CDR1 MNHEY and CDR2 SMNVEV (reference sequence). The length of the CDR3 is 15 residues. The J segment lost 2 bases and the V segment lost 4 bases, leaving 7 bases of the junction unmatched. CDR3 in amino acids: CASSSLRRGQETQYF. CDR3 sequence (DNA): TGTGCCAGCAGTTCCTTGCGGCGGGGGCAAGAGACCCAGTACTTC.